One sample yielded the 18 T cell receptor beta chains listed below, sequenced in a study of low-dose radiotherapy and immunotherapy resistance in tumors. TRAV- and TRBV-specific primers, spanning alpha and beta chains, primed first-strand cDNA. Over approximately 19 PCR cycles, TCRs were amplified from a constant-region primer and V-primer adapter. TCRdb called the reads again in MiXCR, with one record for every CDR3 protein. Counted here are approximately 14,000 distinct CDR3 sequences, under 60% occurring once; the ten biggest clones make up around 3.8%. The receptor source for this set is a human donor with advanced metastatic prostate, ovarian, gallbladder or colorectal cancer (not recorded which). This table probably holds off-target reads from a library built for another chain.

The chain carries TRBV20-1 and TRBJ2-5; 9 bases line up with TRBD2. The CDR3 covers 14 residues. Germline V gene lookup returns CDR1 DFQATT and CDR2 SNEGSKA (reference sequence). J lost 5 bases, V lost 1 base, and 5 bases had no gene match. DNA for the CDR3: TGCAGTGCTAGAGTAGCGGGAGTCGGGGAGACCCAGTACTTC. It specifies CSARVAGVGETQYF.

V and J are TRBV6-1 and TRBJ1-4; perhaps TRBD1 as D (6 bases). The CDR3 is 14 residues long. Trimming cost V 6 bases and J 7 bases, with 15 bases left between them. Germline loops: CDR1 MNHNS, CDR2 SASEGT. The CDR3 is CASREQGVSEKLFF. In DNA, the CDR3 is TGTGCCAGCAGAGAACAGGGTGTCTCTGAAAAACTGTTTTTT.

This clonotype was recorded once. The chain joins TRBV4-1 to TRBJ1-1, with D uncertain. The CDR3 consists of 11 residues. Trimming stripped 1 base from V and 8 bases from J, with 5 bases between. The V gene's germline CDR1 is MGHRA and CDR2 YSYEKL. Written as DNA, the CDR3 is TGCGCCAGCAGCCAAGGCCAGGAAGCTTTCTTT. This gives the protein CASSQGQEAFF.

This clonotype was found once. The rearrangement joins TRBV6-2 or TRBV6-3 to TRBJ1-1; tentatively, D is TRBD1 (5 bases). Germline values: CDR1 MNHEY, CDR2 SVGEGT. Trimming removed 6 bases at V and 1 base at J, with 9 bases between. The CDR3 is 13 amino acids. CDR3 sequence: CASSDTGNTEAFF. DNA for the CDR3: TGTGCCAGCAGCGATACAGGGAACACTGAAGCTTTCTTT.

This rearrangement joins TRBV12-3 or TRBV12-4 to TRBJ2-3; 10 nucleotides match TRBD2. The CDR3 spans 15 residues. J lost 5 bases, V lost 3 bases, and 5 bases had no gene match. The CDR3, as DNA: TGTGCCAGCAGTTTCCAGCGGGGGGGCTTAGATACGCAGTATTTT. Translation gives CASSFQRGGLDTQYF.

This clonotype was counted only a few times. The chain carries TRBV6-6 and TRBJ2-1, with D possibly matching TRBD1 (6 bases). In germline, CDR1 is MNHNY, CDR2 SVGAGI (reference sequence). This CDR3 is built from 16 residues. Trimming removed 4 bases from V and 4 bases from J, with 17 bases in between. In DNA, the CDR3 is TGTGCCAGCAGTTCGAAGAGGGGGAATAGTTACAATGAGCAGTTCTTC. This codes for CASSSKRGNSYNEQFF.

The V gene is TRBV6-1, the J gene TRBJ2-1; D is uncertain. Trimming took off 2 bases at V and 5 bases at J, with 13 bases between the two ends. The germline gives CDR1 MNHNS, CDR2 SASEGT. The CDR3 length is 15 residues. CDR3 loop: CASSERALGNNEQFF. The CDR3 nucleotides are TGTGCCAGCAGTGAAAGGGCACTGGGAAACAATGAGCAGTTCTTC.

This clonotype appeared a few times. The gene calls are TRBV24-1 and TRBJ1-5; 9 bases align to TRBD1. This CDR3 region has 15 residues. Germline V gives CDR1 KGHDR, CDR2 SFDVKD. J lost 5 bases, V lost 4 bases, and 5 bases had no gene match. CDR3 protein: CATSEAGQGHQPQHF. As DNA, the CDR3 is TGTGCCACCAGTGAGGCGGGACAGGGTCATCAGCCCCAGCATTTT.

DNA for the CDR3: TGTGCCAGCAGCACAGGGACAGGGGGCGTTGAGACCCAGTACTTC. Translated: CASSTGTGGVETQYF. V gene TRBV27 combines with J gene TRBJ2-5, with TRBD1 matching over 12 bases. The germline CDR1 and CDR2 sequences are MNHEY and SMNVEV (reference sequence). The CDR3 contains 15 residues. The V segment lost 6 bases and the J segment 5 bases; nucleotides outside the gene matches: 7.

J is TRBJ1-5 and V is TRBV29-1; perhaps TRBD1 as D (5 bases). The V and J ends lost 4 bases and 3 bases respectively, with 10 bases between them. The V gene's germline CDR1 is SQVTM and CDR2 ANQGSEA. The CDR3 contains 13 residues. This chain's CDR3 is CSVVGHDNQPQHF. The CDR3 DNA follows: TGCAGCGTTGTGGGGCATGACAATCAGCCCCAGCATTTT.

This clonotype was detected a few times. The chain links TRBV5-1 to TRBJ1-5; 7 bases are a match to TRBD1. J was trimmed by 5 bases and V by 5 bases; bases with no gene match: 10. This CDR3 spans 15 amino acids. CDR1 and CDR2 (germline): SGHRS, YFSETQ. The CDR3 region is CASRPGDRRDQPQHF. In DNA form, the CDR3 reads TGCGCCAGCAGGCCTGGGGACAGAAGGGATCAGCCCCAGCATTTT.

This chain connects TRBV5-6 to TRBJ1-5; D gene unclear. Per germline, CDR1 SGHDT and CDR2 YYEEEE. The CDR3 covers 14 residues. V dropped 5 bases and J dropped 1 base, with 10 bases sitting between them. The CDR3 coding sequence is TGTGCCAGCAGTGGACCGGGAAGCAATCAGCCCCAGCATTTT. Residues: CASSGPGSNQPQHF.

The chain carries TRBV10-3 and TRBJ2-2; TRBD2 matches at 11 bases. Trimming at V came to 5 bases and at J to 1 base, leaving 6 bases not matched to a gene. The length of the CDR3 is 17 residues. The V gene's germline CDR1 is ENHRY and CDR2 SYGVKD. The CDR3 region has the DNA TGTGCCATCAGTCCCGGGACTAGCGGAAGGAACACCGGGGAGCTGTTTTTT. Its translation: CAISPGTSGRNTGELFF.

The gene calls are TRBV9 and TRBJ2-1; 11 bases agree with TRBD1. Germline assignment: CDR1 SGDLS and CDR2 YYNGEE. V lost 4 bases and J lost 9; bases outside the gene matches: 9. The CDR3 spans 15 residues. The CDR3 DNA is TGTGCCAGCAGCCCCCAGGACAGGGGGCTAGGTGAGCAGTTCTTC. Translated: CASSPQDRGLGEQFF.

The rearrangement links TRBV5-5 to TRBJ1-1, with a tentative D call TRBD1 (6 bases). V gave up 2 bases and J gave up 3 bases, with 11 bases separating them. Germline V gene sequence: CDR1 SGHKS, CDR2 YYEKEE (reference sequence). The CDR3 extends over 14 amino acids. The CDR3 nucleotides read TGTGCCAGCAGCTTAAGGGGGGGAGACACTGAAGCTTTCTTT. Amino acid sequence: CASSLRGGDTEAFF.

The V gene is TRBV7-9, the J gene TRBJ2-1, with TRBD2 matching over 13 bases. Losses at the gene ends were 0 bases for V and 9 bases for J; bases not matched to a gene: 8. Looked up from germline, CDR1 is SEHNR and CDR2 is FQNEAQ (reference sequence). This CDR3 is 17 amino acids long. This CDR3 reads CASSLASGGLAGLEQFF. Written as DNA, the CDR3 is TGTGCCAGCAGCTTAGCGTCGGGGGGACTAGCGGGGCTTGAGCAGTTCTTC. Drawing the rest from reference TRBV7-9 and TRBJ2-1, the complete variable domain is DTGVSQNPRHKITKRGQNVTFRCDPISEHNRLYWYRQTLGQGPEFLTYFQNEAQLEKSRLLSDRFSAERPKGSFSTLEIQRTEQGDSAMYLCASSLASGGLAGLEQFFGPGTRLTVL.

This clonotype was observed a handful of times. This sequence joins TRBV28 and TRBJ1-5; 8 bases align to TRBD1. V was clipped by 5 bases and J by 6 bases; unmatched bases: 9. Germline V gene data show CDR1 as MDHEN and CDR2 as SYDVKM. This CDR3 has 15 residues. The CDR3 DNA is TGTGCCAGCAGTGAGGCCACAGGGGGAGGTCAGCCCCAGCATTTT. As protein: CASSEATGGGQPQHF.

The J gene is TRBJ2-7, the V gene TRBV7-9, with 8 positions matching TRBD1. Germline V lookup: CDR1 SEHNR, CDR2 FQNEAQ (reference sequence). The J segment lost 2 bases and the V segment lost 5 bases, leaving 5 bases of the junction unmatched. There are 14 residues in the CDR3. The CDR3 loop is CASSLTGDPYEQYF. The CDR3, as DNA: TGTGCCAGCAGCCTGACAGGGGACCCCTACGAGCAGTACTTC.